Given below is one TCR beta chain in context. The treatment is: oral pan-JAK inhibitor, 5-10 mg twice daily. Sequencing relied on a cDNA template that was reverse transcribed from extracted RNA. This table comes from immunoSEQ multiplex PCR, and its TCRdb copy is limited to in-frame clones, with some not included. The table has about 200,000 clones, 60% seen once. The entry originates in a study of CD8+ T cells in alopecia areata. Germline CDR1 and CDR2: MNHEY and SVGAGI. This CDR3 has 15 amino acids. V was clipped by 2 bases and J by 3 bases; unmatched bases: 5. The origin of this receptor is a human donor with alopecia areata. This material consisted of CD4+ T cells sorted from blood, taken at week 4, from a patient treated with tofacitinib. The chain combines TRBV6-5 with TRBJ2-7; 9 bases are shared with TRBD1. This CDR3 reads CASSYAEDRGYEQYF. CDR3 sequence (DNA): TGTGCCAGCAGTTACGCCGAGGACAGGGGCTACGAGCAGTACTTC.